These 32 T cell receptor beta chains came from one sample sequenced in a study of PD-1 blockade in classical Hodgkin lymphoma. Some clones are missing from TCRdb's copy, which holds only in-frame ones; the method was immunoSEQ multiplex PCR. The sample lists roughly 30,000 clones; 70% were seen once. Relapses following autologous stem cell transplantation were seen in all patients, with brentuximab vedotin exposure varying. The source material was peripheral blood mononuclear cells (PBMCs), sampled before the second cycle of nivolumab. The origin of the receptors is a human donor with classical Hodgkin lymphoma.

V is TRBV7-2 and J is TRBJ1-5; D is unclear. The germline V gene has CDR1 SGHTA and CDR2 FQGNSA. CDR3 length equals 14 residues. V was cut by 1 base and J by 3 bases, with 7 bases left in between. This CDR3 reads CASSLDSPNQPQHF. In DNA form, the CDR3 reads TGTGCCAGCAGCTTAGACAGCCCCAATCAGCCCCAGCATTTT.

The chain couples TRBV28 to TRBJ2-1; 12 nucleotides match TRBD2. CDR3 size: 19 residues. Germline CDR1 MDHEN, CDR2 SYDVKM. With 3 bases clipped from V and 1 base from J, the junction kept 10 bases outside the gene matches. The DNA of the CDR3 is TGTGCCAGCAGTTTCCAAGGACTAGCGGGGAGGGGGTCCTACAATGAGCAGTTCTTC. It yields the protein CASSFQGLAGRGSYNEQFF.

This clone was found a few times. The gene calls are TRBV6-6 and TRBJ1-6, with a weak D call TRBD1 (5 bases). Germline-derived CDR1 and CDR2 are MNHNY and SVGAGI (reference sequence). CDR3 length: 16 residues. The V end lost 0 bases, the J end lost 6 bases, and 12 bases lay between the germline ends. CDR3 region: CASSYSKAQGNSPLHF. The DNA for the CDR3 is TGTGCCAGCAGTTACTCGAAGGCGCAGGGTAATTCACCCCTCCACTTT.

The chain carries TRBV27 and TRBJ2-1; 9 bases align to TRBD2. Trimming removed 3 bases from V and 9 bases from J; junction bases left unmatched: 6. The CDR3 is 14 residues long. CDR1 and CDR2 (germline): MNHEY, SMNVEV (reference sequence). CDR3 sequence: CASSLLAGVGEQFF. The CDR3 bases are TGTGCCAGCAGTTTGTTAGCGGGGGTCGGTGAGCAGTTCTTC.

This clone came up once. J is TRBJ1-1 and V is TRBV6-5; 8 nucleotides line up with TRBD1. V lost 6 bases, J lost 4 bases, and 10 bases stayed unmatched. This CDR3 is built from 15 residues. Looked up from germline, CDR1 is MNHEY and CDR2 is SVGAGI. The CDR3: CASRLKPTGVTEAFF. The DNA for the CDR3 is TGTGCCAGCAGACTCAAGCCGACAGGGGTCACTGAAGCTTTCTTT.

The chain is built from TRBV5-1 and TRBJ1-3; D gene ambiguous. The CDR3 contains 14 residues. The V and J ends lost 2 bases and 0 bases respectively, with 6 bases between them. The germline CDR1 and CDR2 sequences are SGHRS and YFSETQ. The CDR3 region has the DNA TGCGCCAGCAGCTTAGGTTCCTCTGGAAACACCATATATTTT. Encoded protein: CASSLGSSGNTIYF.

The genes are TRBV2 and TRBJ2-1, with TRBD1 identical over 7 bases. Germline assignment: CDR1 SNHLY and CDR2 FYNNEI. CDR3 length: 16 residues. V dropped 6 bases and J dropped 0; count of bases not matched to a gene: 8. The CDR3 DNA reads as TGTGCCAGCAGACCCCGGGACAGAAGCTCCTACAATGAGCAGTTCTTC. It encodes CASRPRDRSSYNEQFF.

The chain is built from TRBV5-1 and TRBJ2-1; TRBD2 is a possible D gene (6 bases). Germline assignment: CDR1 SGHRS and CDR2 YFSETQ. V was shortened by 6 bases and J by 7 bases, with 11 bases between the two germline ends. This CDR3 comprises 12 residues. CDR3 residues: CASTGGVNEQFF. As DNA, the CDR3 is TGCGCCAGCACCGGCGGGGTTAATGAGCAGTTCTTC.

The chain has TRBV7-9 and TRBJ2-3, with a weak D call TRBD2 (5 bases). The germline V gene has CDR1 SEHNR and CDR2 FQNEAQ (reference sequence). The CDR3 length is 15 residues. Trimming removed 6 bases from V and 3 bases from J, with 16 bases in between. The CDR3 coding sequence is TGTGCCAGCAGTCTCGTCCAGACGGGAACAGATACGCAGTATTTT. Encoded protein: CASSLVQTGTDTQYF.

The chain couples TRBV29-1 to TRBJ2-3; D not certain. The germline V gene has CDR1 SQVTM and CDR2 ANQGSEA. This CDR3 region has 11 residues. Trimming stripped 7 bases from V and 8 bases from J, with 13 bases between. The CDR3 sequence is CSATPTGTQYF. CDR3 bases: TGCAGCGCTACTCCAACCGGTACGCAGTATTTT.

The V and J genes are TRBV6-5 and TRBJ2-7; possibly TRBD1 for D (7 bases). Looked up from germline, CDR1 is MNHEY and CDR2 is SVGAGI. V was pared by 7 bases and J by 3 bases, with 19 bases between. The CDR3 is 15 residues long. This CDR3 is CASISLGRGDYEQYF. Written as DNA, the CDR3 is TGTGCCAGCATTTCGTTGGGCAGGGGGGACTACGAGCAGTACTTC.

This clone was observed once. The V and J genes are TRBV5-1 and TRBJ1-1; D call uncertain. The CDR3 is made up of 15 amino acids. Germline lookup yields CDR1 SGHRS and CDR2 YFSETQ. V was shortened by 2 bases and J by 4 bases, with 15 bases between the two germline ends. CDR3 DNA sequence: TGCGCCAGCAGCTTTAACTGGGGTCCTAGCACTGAAGCTTTCTTT. Its protein is CASSFNWGPSTEAFF.

The chain has TRBV7-2 and TRBJ1-5; D unclear. The CDR3 consists of 12 residues. V was clipped by 2 bases and J by 7 bases, with 6 bases between them. The germline V gene encodes CDR1 SGHTA and CDR2 FQGNSA. The CDR3 DNA follows: TGTGCCAGCAGCTTACCCCCCCAGCCCCAGCATTTT. Translation gives CASSLPPQPQHF.

Of note for this clone: Other DNA sequences of this sample code for an identical CDR3. This chain links TRBV27 with TRBJ1-2; D uncertain. V lost 6 bases to trimming and J lost 5 bases, with 10 bases between them. The CDR3 spans 12 residues. Germline-derived CDR1 and CDR2 are MNHEY and SMNVEV (reference sequence). CDR3 sequence (DNA): TGTGCCAGCAGACGCGGACTTTATGGCTACACCTTC. Encoded protein: CASRRGLYGYTF.

This rearrangement joins TRBV7-9 to TRBJ2-3; TRBD1 agrees at 7 bases. This CDR3 contains 17 residues. After removal of 7 bases from V and 4 bases from J, the junction contained 17 bases not matched to a gene. Germline loops: CDR1 SEHNR, CDR2 FQNEAQ (reference sequence). The CDR3 bases are TGTGCCAGCATCACAAGCTTAGGGGGCGGGTCGGCAGATACGCAGTATTTT. This gives the protein CASITSLGGGSADTQYF.

In its sample, this clone is large. CDR3 protein: CASSSTSGGPKEQFF. Written as DNA, the CDR3 is TGTGCCAGCAGCTCGACTAGCGGGGGGCCGAAGGAGCAGTTCTTC. This rearrangement joins TRBV7-8 to TRBJ2-1; 13 nucleotides agree with TRBD2. Germline CDR1 and CDR2: SGHVS and FQNEAQ. This CDR3 is built from 15 residues. Germline trimming cut 4 bases from V and 10 bases from J; bases unmatched to any gene: 7.

This clone came up many times. The genes are TRBV28 and TRBJ2-1, with D perhaps given as TRBD1 or TRBD2 (5 bases each). V was cut by 3 bases and J by 7 bases, with 19 bases left in between. Per germline, CDR1 MDHEN and CDR2 SYDVKM. This CDR3 is 16 amino acids long. CDR3 residues: CASSFFRGALRNEQFF. CDR3 DNA sequence: TGTGCCAGCAGTTTTTTTAGGGGAGCCCTAAGGAATGAGCAGTTCTTC.

The V and J genes are TRBV7-2 and TRBJ2-3; D is perhaps TRBD2 (5 bases). The CDR3 covers 17 residues. The germline gives CDR1 SGHTA, CDR2 FQGNSA. V gave up 2 bases and J gave up 3 bases, with 18 bases separating them. The chain's CDR3 is CASSLSGVGILTDTQYF. CDR3 DNA sequence: TGTGCCAGCAGCTTAAGTGGGGTCGGGATCCTGACAGATACGCAGTATTTT.

This clone has a handful of counts. Other DNA sequences in the same sample also yield this CDR3. This rearrangement joins TRBV29-1 to TRBJ2-3; 9 nucleotides line up with TRBD2. Losses at the gene ends were 7 bases for V and 0 bases for J; bases not matched to a gene: 5. Germline loops: CDR1 SQVTM, CDR2 ANQGSEA. The CDR3 runs 14 residues. The CDR3, as DNA: TGCAGCGGGCGGGGGGGGACTAGCACAGATACGCAGTATTTT. Its translation: CSGRGGTSTDTQYF.

This chain links TRBV7-9 with TRBJ2-5, with D possibly matching TRBD2 (7 bases). The CDR3 has 14 residues. CDR1 is SEHNR, CDR2 FQNEAQ, per germline (reference sequence). V dropped 3 bases and J dropped 4 bases, with 12 bases sitting between them. Written as DNA, the CDR3 is TGTGCCAGCAGCTTCGGGGGCGGGGGAGAGACCCAGTACTTC. Translated, it gives CASSFGGGGETQYF.

The chain joins TRBV11-2 to TRBJ1-2, with 11 positions matching TRBD1. The CDR3 loop spans 17 amino acids. Germline assignment: CDR1 SGHAT and CDR2 FQNNGV. Germline trimming cut 5 bases from V and 4 bases from J; bases unmatched to any gene: 12. The chain's CDR3 is CASSPDRGRGGPYGYTF. CDR3 nucleotides: TGTGCCAGCAGCCCGGACAGGGGGCGAGGGGGGCCCTATGGCTACACCTTC.

This clone came up a few times. J is TRBJ1-4 and V is TRBV19; D gene uncertain. CDR1 LNHDA and CDR2 SQIVND come from the germline V gene (reference sequence). The CDR3 is 15 residues long. V was cut by 3 bases and J by 0 bases, with 8 bases left in between. CDR3 residues: CASSMRWPTNEKLFF. CDR3 DNA: TGTGCCAGTAGTATGCGTTGGCCAACTAATGAAAAACTGTTTTTT.

The chain has TRBV11-2 and TRBJ2-3; a possible D gene is TRBD2 (5 bases). The CDR3 is 15 residues long. CDR1 and CDR2 (germline): SGHAT, FQNNGV. The V and J ends lost 5 bases and 3 bases respectively, with 15 bases between them. Written as DNA, the CDR3 is TGTGCCAGCAGCCCCCCGGGGTCTTTAACAGATACGCAGTATTTT. Protein sequence: CASSPPGSLTDTQYF. The full variable domain, in which reference TRBV11-2 and TRBJ2-3 provide the parts outside the CDR3, is EAGVAQSPRYKIIEKRQSVAFWCNPISGHATLYWYQQILGQGPKLLIQFQNNGVVDDSQLPKDRFSAERLKGVDSTLKIQPAKLEDSAVYLCASSPPGSLTDTQYFGPGTRLTVL.

The chain recombines TRBV6-1 with TRBJ2-7; weak D call: TRBD2 (5 bases). Germline CDR1 reads MNHNS; CDR2 reads SASEGT. The V end lost 10 bases, the J end lost 7 bases, and 23 bases lay between the germline ends. The CDR3 runs to 14 residues. CDR3 protein: CATRPGTLTGEQYV. The DNA of the CDR3 is TGTGCCACCCGACCGGGAACTCTTACGGGAGAGCAGTACGTC.

This chain links TRBV19 with TRBJ2-1; D is uncertain. Trimming took off 1 base at V and 7 bases at J, with 5 bases between the two ends. The CDR3 runs to 12 residues. The germline CDR1 and CDR2 sequences are LNHDA and SQIVND (reference sequence). CDR3 sequence: CASSIVWNEQFF. CDR3 coding DNA: TGTGCCAGTAGTATAGTTTGGAATGAGCAGTTCTTC.

This chain links TRBV5-4 with TRBJ2-7; D is undetermined. CDR3 size: 13 residues. V was trimmed by 4 bases and J by 5 bases, leaving 13 bases between them. In germline, CDR1 is SGHNT, CDR2 YYREEE (reference sequence). In DNA form, the CDR3 reads TGTGCCAGCAGCACCTCCCCGGGCAACGAGCAGTACGTC. Protein: CASSTSPGNEQYV.

CDR3 loop: CASSQDIIGNTIYF. In DNA, the CDR3 is TGCGCCAGCAGCCAAGACATCATCGGAAACACCATATATTTT. V usage is TRBV4-3 and J usage is TRBJ1-3, with D hard to call. The CDR3 extends over 14 amino acids. CDR1 LGHNA and CDR2 YSLEER come from the germline V gene. The V end was cut by 0 bases, the J end by 4 bases, with 7 bases between.

The rearrangement joins TRBV7-2 to TRBJ2-1; tentatively, D is TRBD1 or TRBD2 (6 bases each). Trimming removed 2 bases at V and 7 bases at J, with 21 bases between. The V gene's germline CDR1 is SGHTA and CDR2 FQGNSA. CDR3 length: 17 amino acids. The chain's CDR3 is CASSLTLRFRGQNEQFF. Written as DNA, the CDR3 is TGTGCCAGCAGCTTAACCCTCCGTTTCCGGGGGCAGAATGAGCAGTTCTTC.

The sample holds a few counts of this clone. This chain uses TRBV10-2 with TRBJ1-5; D is possibly TRBD1 (5 bases). CDR1 is WSHSY and CDR2 is SAAADI in the germline V gene. The CDR3 is 14 residues long. V lost 3 bases, J lost 6 bases, and 12 bases lay in between. The CDR3 region is CASSDSQGFQPQHF. DNA for the CDR3: TGCGCCAGCAGTGATAGTCAGGGTTTTCAGCCCCAGCATTTT.

The J gene is TRBJ2-1, the V gene TRBV18, with a weak D call TRBD1 (5 bases). Germline CDR1 KGHSH, CDR2 LQKENI. This CDR3 region has 12 residues. Trimming pared 5 bases from V and 7 bases from J, leaving 9 bases between. For the CDR3, the DNA is TGTGCCAGCTCAAGAGACAGAAATGAGCAGTTCTTC. This codes for CASSRDRNEQFF.

V is TRBV5-1 and J is TRBJ2-5; 15 bases agree with TRBD2. Germline CDR1 and CDR2: SGHRS and YFSETQ. The CDR3 sequence is 16 residues long. V was clipped by 4 bases and J by 2 bases; unmatched bases: 3. CDR3 region: CASSPGLAGGQETQYF. Here the CDR3 DNA reads TGCGCCAGCAGCCCGGGACTAGCGGGAGGACAAGAGACCCAGTACTTC.

The rearrangement links TRBV27 to TRBJ1-1; 8 bases are shared with TRBD1. This CDR3 is 12 amino acids long. CDR1 is MNHEY and CDR2 is SMNVEV in the germline V gene (reference sequence). Trimming removed 5 bases from V and 6 bases from J; junction bases left unmatched: 2. CDR3 DNA: TGTGCCAGCAGTGCACAGGGGGCTGAAGCTTTCTTT. Its protein is CASSAQGAEAFF.